These T cell receptor beta chains were read from a single sample in a study of T cell changes during pregnancy in multiple sclerosis. This table comes from immunoSEQ multiplex PCR, and its TCRdb copy is limited to in-frame clones, with some not included. The repertoire includes about 40,000 clones, roughly 91% of them detected once, and roughly 7.7% sits in the top ten. Sequences were derived from CD8+ T cells from peripheral blood mononuclear cells, sampled before pregnancy. These receptors originate from a female donor with multiple sclerosis, enrolled in a pregnancy study. Both conserved end residues are part of each CDR3. Each record gives: clone size, J gene, D gene, V gene, CDR3 protein, CDR3 DNA. A D gene is named only where the DNA matches it firmly. Rows give clone size only sometimes, using once, few, many, or a class for an expanded clone.

abundance: -
j_gene: TRBJ2-3
d_gene: TRBD1
v_gene: TRBV7-9
CDR3aa: CASSLTGAPTDTQYF
CDR3nt: TGTGCCAGCAGCTTAACAGGGGCCCCCACAGATACGCAGTATTTT

abundance: -
j_gene: TRBJ2-5
d_gene: -
v_gene: TRBV4-1
CDR3aa: CASSPAQGFQETQYF
CDR3nt: TGCGCCAGCAGCCCCGCCCAGGGGTTTCAGGAGACCCAGTACTTC

abundance: -
j_gene: TRBJ2-2
d_gene: -
v_gene: TRBV4-2
CDR3aa: CASSQEEYTGELFF
CDR3nt: TGTGCCAGCAGCCAAGAAGAGTATACCGGGGAGCTGTTTTTT

abundance: -
j_gene: TRBJ2-3
d_gene: TRBD2
v_gene: TRBV9
CDR3aa: CASSPREVRPGDTQYF
CDR3nt: TGTGCCAGCAGCCCCCGGGAGGTCAGGCCCGGAGATACGCAGTATTTT

abundance: -
j_gene: TRBJ2-1
d_gene: -
v_gene: TRBV28
CDR3aa: CASSLTGTYNEQFF
CDR3nt: TGTGCCAGCAGTTTAACCGGGACCTACAATGAGCAGTTCTTC

abundance: few
j_gene: TRBJ1-1
d_gene: -
v_gene: TRBV27
CDR3aa: CASSLSAAWNTEAFF
CDR3nt: TGTGCCAGCAGTTTATCGGCGGCCTGGAACACTGAAGCTTTCTTT

abundance: -
j_gene: TRBJ2-7
d_gene: -
v_gene: TRBV9
CDR3aa: CASSAGRQNYEQYF
CDR3nt: TGTGCCAGCAGCGCCGGGCGACAGAACTACGAGCAGTACTTC

abundance: -
j_gene: TRBJ1-1
d_gene: -
v_gene: TRBV27
CDR3aa: CASSPWTSNTEAFF
CDR3nt: TGTGCCAGCAGTCCCTGGACATCTAACACTGAAGCTTTCTTT

abundance: -
j_gene: TRBJ2-7
d_gene: -
v_gene: TRBV2
CDR3aa: CASSESGASSYEQYF
CDR3nt: TGTGCCAGCAGTGAATCGGGAGCTAGCTCCTACGAGCAGTACTTC

abundance: -
j_gene: TRBJ2-3
d_gene: -
v_gene: TRBV9
CDR3aa: CASSVSGGMADTQYF
CDR3nt: TGTGCCAGCAGCGTATCAGGGGGGATGGCAGATACGCAGTATTTT

abundance: -
j_gene: TRBJ2-7
d_gene: -
v_gene: TRBV7-2
CDR3aa: CASSLREKGSYEQYF
CDR3nt: TGTGCCAGCAGCTTAAGGGAGAAGGGCTCCTACGAGCAGTACTTC

abundance: -
j_gene: TRBJ2-7
d_gene: TRBD2
v_gene: TRBV28
CDR3aa: CASSLLAAYEQYF
CDR3nt: TGTGCCAGCAGTTTGCTAGCGGCGTACGAGCAGTACTTC